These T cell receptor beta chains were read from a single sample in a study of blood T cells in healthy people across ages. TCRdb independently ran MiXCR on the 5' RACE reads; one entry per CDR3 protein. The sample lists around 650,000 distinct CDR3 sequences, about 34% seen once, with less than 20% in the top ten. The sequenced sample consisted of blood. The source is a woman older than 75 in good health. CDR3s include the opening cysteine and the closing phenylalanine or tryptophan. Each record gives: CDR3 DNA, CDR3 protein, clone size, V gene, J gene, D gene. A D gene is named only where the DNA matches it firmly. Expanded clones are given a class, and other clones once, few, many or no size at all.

TGTGCCAGCAGCTTCTTGCACCAAGAGACCCAGTACTTC	CASSFLHQETQYF	NA	TRBV7-6	TRBJ2-5	NA
TGTGCCAGCAGTTATCGCGGGGGGCCCACAGATACGCAGTATTTT	CASSYRGGPTDTQYF	many	TRBV6-5	TRBJ2-3	TRBD2
TGCAGCGTTGAAAACTCGGTCAGATACAATGAGCAGTTCTTC	CSVENSVRYNEQFF	many	TRBV29-1	TRBJ2-1	NA
TGTGCCAGCAGTAGACAGGGGCCCTATAATTCACCCCTCCACTTT	CASSRQGPYNSPLHF	NA	TRBV12-3/TRBV12-4	TRBJ1-6	TRBD1
TGTGCCAGCAGCGTAGCTACTAGTCCGGTCACCGGGGAGCTGTTTTTT	CASSVATSPVTGELFF	NA	TRBV9	TRBJ2-2	NA
TGTACCAGCAGTGAGAGGGACAGACCCAATCAGCCCCAGCATTTT	CTSSERDRPNQPQHF	NA	TRBV25-1	TRBJ1-5	TRBD1
TGCAGTGCTAGATGGGACAGGGGGCTGACGAACACCGGGGAGCTGTTTTTT	CSARWDRGLTNTGELFF	few	TRBV20-1	TRBJ2-2	TRBD1
TGTGCCAGCAGCTTCGGACAGGCGAATTCACCCCTCCACTTT	CASSFGQANSPLHF	many	TRBV5-6	TRBJ1-6	TRBD1
TGCAGTGCTAGAGATGGACGACTAGCGGGGAATAGGGTCGAGCAGTTCTTC	CSARDGRLAGNRVEQFF	many	TRBV20-1	TRBJ2-1	TRBD2
TGCAGTGCTAGAGAGAGGTCTAGCGCTGAGACCCAGTACTTC	CSARERSSAETQYF	many	TRBV20-1	TRBJ2-5	NA
TGTGCCAGCAGTTCCCTAAAAACAGGGGGCGATTTGGGGACCCAGTACTTC	CASSSLKTGGDLGTQYF	few	TRBV27	TRBJ2-5	TRBD1
TGTGCCAGCAGCTTGGGGCAGGGGGACAATCAGCCCCAGCATTTT	CASSLGQGDNQPQHF	many	TRBV5-6	TRBJ1-5	TRBD1
TGTGCCAGCAGCTTGGCCGGGGGGCCTGGGGCCAACGTCCTGAACTTC	CASSLAGGPGANVLNF	NA	TRBV5-5	TRBJ2-6	NA
TGTGCCAGCATCGGAATATCGGAGACCCAGTACTTC	CASIGISETQYF	many	TRBV7-2	TRBJ2-5	NA
TGCAGTGCCTCCCAGCGGGACGCAAGCTCCTACAATGAGCAGTTCTTC	CSASQRDASSYNEQFF	many	TRBV20-1	TRBJ2-1	TRBD2
TGTGCCAGCAGCGCCGGACATCTCGATCAGCCCCAGCATTTT	CASSAGHLDQPQHF	NA	TRBV7-9	TRBJ1-5	NA
TGTGCCAGCAGTTTGAGGAGGCAAAGTGGAAACACCATATATTTT	CASSLRRQSGNTIYF	few	TRBV7-2	TRBJ1-3	NA
TGTGCCAGCAGCTGGAGCAGGGGGCACAATGAGCAGTTCTTC	CASSWSRGHNEQFF	NA	TRBV7-6	TRBJ2-1	TRBD1
TGCGCCAGCAGCGCTACAGGGTGGACTGAAGCTTTCTTT	CASSATGWTEAFF	NA	TRBV4-3	TRBJ1-1	NA
TGCAGTGCTAGAGGTGCGCAGGGGAAAACAGATACGCAGTATTTT	CSARGAQGKTDTQYF	many	TRBV20-1	TRBJ2-3	NA
TGCGCCAGCAGCTTGGGAGAAACTAATGAAAAACTGTTTTTT	CASSLGETNEKLFF	many	TRBV5-1	TRBJ1-4	NA
TGTGCCAGCAGTCAGACTAGCGTGTATGCAGATACGCAGTATTTT	CASSQTSVYADTQYF	few	TRBV12-3/TRBV12-4	TRBJ2-3	TRBD2
TGTGCTAGTGGCCGCCGGGAAGGTCAGCCCCAGCATTTT	CASGRREGQPQHF	NA	TRBV12-5	TRBJ1-5	NA
TGTGCCAGCTCACCTACAGTCTCGGAGACCCAGTACTTC	CASSPTVSETQYF	many	TRBV18	TRBJ2-5	NA
TGTGCCAGCAGTTACCTAGGGGGGCGGGCCTACGAGCAGTACTTC	CASSYLGGRAYEQYF	many	TRBV6-5	TRBJ2-7	NA
TGCAGCGGTCTACAGGGAAACTATGGCTACACCTTC	CSGLQGNYGYTF	many	TRBV29-1	TRBJ1-2	NA